A selection of T cell receptor beta chains follows, all from one sample in a study of T cells after posttransplantation cyclophosphamide. Libraries were prepared by immunoSEQ multiplex PCR; TCRdb keeps only in-frame clonotypes and omits some of them. This table has roughly 10,000 clones, over 80% appearing once. The sequencing used PBMCs, collected 1,700 to 2,000 days after allogeneic stem cell transplant with posttransplant cyclophosphamide. These TCRs come from a female patient aged 50-59 years who received an allogeneic stem cell transplant from a related donor, was CMV-positive, and had no GVHD. Some T cells may be graft donor cells. The CDR3 runs from the conserved cysteine through the conserved F or W. Fields, in order: CDR3 protein, CDR3 DNA, J gene, D gene, V gene, CDR3 length, clone size. D genes are given only for firm matches. Size values are once, few and many counts, or a class for expanded clones, and some rows have none.

CASSFSGGPPDNEQFF TGTGCCAGCAGCTTCTCAGGGGGCCCGCCGGACAATGAGCAGTTCTTC TRBJ2-1 TRBD1 TRBV14 16 .
CASSFNSGNTIYF TGTGCCAGCAGTTTTAACTCTGGAAACACCATATATTTT TRBJ1-3 . TRBV27 13 .
CASSYSTGETQYF TGTGCCAGCAGTTACTCGACAGGCGAGACCCAGTACTTC TRBJ2-5 . TRBV6-5 13 .
CASTSQGARNTIYF TGTGCCAGCACCTCGCAGGGGGCGCGGAACACCATATATTTT TRBJ1-3 TRBD1 TRBV6-5 14 few
CASSLLDRGLTDTQYF TGTGCCAGCAGCTTGCTTGACAGGGGGCTCACAGATACGCAGTATTTT TRBJ2-3 TRBD1 TRBV7-9 16 few
CASSIFIARDRSNFFF TGTGCCAGCAGCATTTTCATCGCCCGGGACAGGTCGAACTTTTTCTTT TRBJ1-1 TRBD1 TRBV7-3 16 .
CASSIGLYEKLFF TGTGCCAGCAGCATAGGACTCTATGAAAAACTGTTTTTT TRBJ1-4 . TRBV5-8 13 .
CASSSFLSPTGRSYNEQFF TGTGCCAGCAGCTCCTTCCTTTCTCCGACAGGGAGAAGCTACAATGAGCAGTTCTTC TRBJ2-1 TRBD1 TRBV11-2 19 few
CASSLLTDSGRNYEQYF TGTGCCAGCAGCTTACTAACAGATAGCGGGAGGAACTACGAGCAGTACTTC TRBJ2-7 TRBD2 TRBV7-9 17 .
CASSVGGTSEHEQFF TGTGCCAGCAGCGTAGGTGGGACTAGCGAACATGAGCAGTTCTTC TRBJ2-1 TRBD2 TRBV9 15 once
CASSFASRTYNEQFF TGTGCCAGCAGCTTCGCTAGTCGTACCTACAATGAGCAGTTCTTC TRBJ2-1 . TRBV7-9 15 .
CASSLRDRGRNDNRNIQYF TGTGCCAGCAGTTTAAGGGACAGGGGGCGAAACGACAACAGAAACATTCAGTACTTC TRBJ2-4 TRBD1 TRBV28 19 once
CASSAGLAGERSYEQYF TGTGCCAGCAGCGCCGGACTAGCGGGAGAAAGGTCCTACGAGCAGTACTTC TRBJ2-7 TRBD2 TRBV5-4 17 .
CASSYGPSGGYTF TGTGCCAGCAGTTACGGCCCCTCAGGCGGCTACACCTTC TRBJ1-2 . TRBV6-5 13 few
CASSFLAGDSDTQYF TGTGCCAGCAGCTTCTTAGCGGGAGACTCAGATACGCAGTATTTT TRBJ2-3 TRBD2 TRBV11-2 15 once
CASSLGLAGGRGADTQYF TGTGCCAGCAGCTTGGGGCTAGCGGGAGGGAGGGGGGCAGATACGCAGTATTTT TRBJ2-3 TRBD2 TRBV7-3 18 .
CASSLSQGDGYTF TGCGCCAGCAGCTTGTCACAGGGAGATGGCTACACCTTC TRBJ1-2 . TRBV5-1 13 .
CASDSGDVNTEAFF TGTGCCAGCGACAGTGGGGATGTGAACACTGAAGCTTTCTTT TRBJ1-1 . TRBV28 14 .
CSGGGSYEQYF TGCAGTGGGGGAGGTTCCTACGAGCAGTACTTC TRBJ2-7 . TRBV29-1 11 once
CASSRTPAPQGGPGTQYF TGTGCCAGCAGCCGAACACCCGCTCCTCAGGGGGGCCCAGGGACCCAGTACTTC TRBJ2-5 . TRBV7-3 18 .
CASDQVGRSGANVLTF TGTGCCAGCGACCAGGTGGGTCGGTCTGGGGCCAACGTCCTGACTTTC TRBJ2-6 . TRBV19 16 .
CASKPWTGGLETQYF TGTGCCAGCAAACCGTGGACAGGGGGCTTGGAGACCCAGTACTTC TRBJ2-5 TRBD1 TRBV7-2 15 .
CASSTAGDQETQYF TGTGCCAGCTCAACCGCCGGGGACCAAGAGACCCAGTACTTC TRBJ2-5 . TRBV2 14 .
CASSLGGPLRKQYF TGTGCCAGCAGCTTAGGAGGGCCCCTACGAAAGCAGTACTTC TRBJ2-7 . TRBV7-2 14 .
CASSPQGPGEAFF TGTGCCAGCAGCCCCCAGGGGCCCGGGGAAGCTTTCTTT TRBJ1-1 . TRBV7-3 13 .
CASSSGTDYGYTF TGTGCCAGCAGTTCCGGGACAGACTATGGCTACACCTTC TRBJ1-2 TRBD1 TRBV6-5 13 few
CASSLRTGGLTGELFF TGTGCCAGCAGCTTAAGGACAGGGGGCCTCACCGGGGAGCTGTTTTTT TRBJ2-2 TRBD1 TRBV7-6 16 .
CASSSGLAAQETQYF TGTGCCAGCAGTTCGGGACTAGCGGCCCAAGAGACCCAGTACTTC TRBJ2-5 TRBD2 TRBV7-3 15 .
CASSLRGTPTYEQYF TGTGCCAGCAGTTTACGCGGGACCCCAACCTACGAGCAGTACTTC TRBJ2-7 . TRBV28 15 .
CASFRYNEQFF TGCGCCAGCTTTCGCTACAATGAGCAGTTCTTC TRBJ2-1 . TRBV10-2 11 .
CASSHTIQGSNTEAFF TGTGCCAGCAGCCATACCATACAGGGTTCGAACACTGAAGCTTTCTTT TRBJ1-1 . TRBV2 16 medium-sized
CATSRDTRGGEETQYF TGTGCCACCAGCAGAGATACCAGGGGAGGGGAAGAGACCCAGTACTTC TRBJ2-5 . TRBV15 16 .
CASSSPVHQETQYF TGTGCCAGCAGTTCCCCCGTCCACCAAGAGACCCAGTACTTC TRBJ2-5 . TRBV27 14 .
CASSLARAWTRTDTQYF TGTGCCAGCAGCTTAGCCCGGGCCTGGACTAGGACAGATACGCAGTATTTT TRBJ2-3 TRBD2 TRBV11-1 17 few
CSVDQGRGYTF TGCAGCGTTGATCAGGGGCGAGGCTACACCTTC TRBJ1-2 . TRBV29-1 11 .
CASSLVWQALGGYTF TGTGCCAGCAGCTTAGTTTGGCAGGCCCTGGGTGGCTACACCTTC TRBJ1-2 . TRBV7-2 15 .
CASSLDKMNTEAFF TGCGCCAGCAGCTTAGACAAAATGAACACTGAAGCTTTCTTT TRBJ1-1 . TRBV5-1 14 once
CAITATGPTDTQYF TGTGCCATCACTGCGACAGGCCCCACAGATACGCAGTATTTT TRBJ2-3 . TRBV10-3 14 .
CASSVRPQSGRLNTGELFF TGTGCCAGCAGCGTACGCCCTCAGTCCGGGAGGCTGAACACCGGGGAGCTGTTTTTT TRBJ2-2 TRBD2 TRBV9 19 few
CASSLERREHDEQFF TGTGCCAGCAGCTTGGAGAGGCGGGAGCATGATGAGCAGTTCTTC TRBJ2-1 TRBD2 TRBV7-2 15 .
CASSYSRLAGAQYF TGTGCCAGCAGTTACTCGAGGCTAGCGGGAGCGCAGTACTTC TRBJ2-7 TRBD2 TRBV6-6 14 .
CASNPGSTQETQYF TGCGCCAGCAACCCTGGCAGTACCCAAGAGACCCAGTACTTC TRBJ2-5 . TRBV5-1 14 .
CASSSGQDHGNTIYF TGTGCCAGCAGCTCTGGACAGGACCATGGAAACACCATATATTTT TRBJ1-3 TRBD1 TRBV11-3 15 once
CASSAGGNTEAFF TGTGCCAGCAGCGCCGGGGGGAACACTGAAGCTTTCTTT TRBJ1-1 . TRBV7-6 13 .
CASSLVVSGRADTQYF TGTGCCAGCAGCTTAGTCGTCAGCGGGAGGGCAGATACGCAGTATTTT TRBJ2-3 TRBD2 TRBV13 16 .
CASSPDRTWGGYTF TGTGCCAGCAGCCCTGACAGGACCTGGGGTGGCTACACCTTC TRBJ1-2 . TRBV5-4 14 .
CAWNVYSSAENYGYTF TGTGCCTGGAACGTATATAGCTCGGCTGAGAACTATGGCTACACCTTC TRBJ1-2 . TRBV30 16 .
CASSFSSGSGNEQFF TGTGCCAGCAGCTTCTCTAGCGGGAGCGGGAATGAGCAGTTCTTC TRBJ2-1 TRBD2 TRBV7-6 15 .
CASSQGGQHETQYF TGTGCCAGCAGCCAAGGGGGCCAACACGAGACCCAGTACTTC TRBJ2-5 . TRBV4-2 14 .
CAISEQNVGTAFSGNTIYF TGTGCCATCAGTGAGCAAAACGTCGGGACAGCATTCTCTGGAAACACCATATATTTT TRBJ1-3 TRBD1 TRBV10-3 19 once
CASSVARAGELFF TGTGCCAGCAGCGTAGCGCGGGCCGGGGAGCTGTTTTTT TRBJ2-2 . TRBV9 13 .
CSVLGGGSYNEQFF TGCAGCGTTCTGGGCGGGGGGAGCTACAATGAGCAGTTCTTC TRBJ2-1 TRBD2 TRBV29-1 14 .
CASRETTGPQGTQYF TGTGCCAGCCGGGAGACAACAGGACCCCAAGGGACCCAGTACTTC TRBJ2-5 . TRBV28 15 .
CAWRKRGPFF TGTGCCTGGAGGAAACGTGGGCCTTTCTTT TRBJ1-1 . TRBV30 10 .
CASSSPGRTEAFF TGTGCCAGCAGCTCCCCGGGGAGGACTGAAGCTTTCTTT TRBJ1-1 . TRBV7-3 13 .